This is a list of T cell receptor beta chains from one sample in a study of OX40 agonist ivuxolimab in advanced cancers. The assay was immunoSEQ multiplex PCR, and TCRdb's table has in-frame clones only and misses some. Of approximately 57,000 clones detected, more than 80% appear once; the ten largest clones hold more than 0.65%. Sequenced material: CD4+ or CD8+ T cells sorted from blood, taken in a trial of the OX40 agonist ivuxolimab. These receptors all come from an adult with an advanced solid tumor such as melanoma, head and neck, liver or kidney cancer. The CDR3 runs from the conserved cysteine through the conserved F or W. The D gene is left open where the match is weak. Some rows have no size entry. The others give once, few or many, or a class for an expanded clone.

TRBV27	TRBJ2-7	NA	TRBD1	TGTGCCAGCAGTTTATCTACAGGGGACTCCTACGAGCAGTACTTC	CASSLSTGDSYEQYF
TRBV5-1	TRBJ1-2	NA	NA	TGCGCCAGCAGCTTGGGCGGCATCAACTATGGCTACACCTTC	CASSLGGINYGYTF
TRBV6-5	TRBJ2-7	NA	NA	TGTGCCAGCAGCTCACAGTACGAGCAGTACTTC	CASSSQYEQYF
TRBV6-1	TRBJ1-1	NA	NA	TGTGCCAGCAGGCGCGGGGGGGCGAACACTGAAGCTTTCTTT	CASRRGGANTEAFF
TRBV19	TRBJ1-1	NA	NA	TGTGCCAGTAGTATAGATCGGTGGGGGGCTGAAGCTTTCTTT	CASSIDRWGAEAFF
TRBV19	TRBJ1-5	NA	NA	TGTGCCAGTAGTATAAACAGGGGCAATCAGCCCCAGCATTTT	CASSINRGNQPQHF
TRBV5-1	TRBJ2-1	few	TRBD1	TGCGCCAGCAGCTCCGGGACAGGGGTGCGGGAGCAGTTCTTC	CASSSGTGVREQFF
TRBV7-9	TRBJ1-1	few	NA	TGTGCCAGCAGCTTAAGGGAAACCATGAACACTGAAGCTTTCTTT	CASSLRETMNTEAFF
TRBV29-1	TRBJ1-1	few	NA	TGCAGCCCCAGGGGCCGCGGGGGCGCGGTCGAAGTGATCACTGAAGCTTTCTTT	CSPRGRGGAVEVITEAFF
TRBV4-1	TRBJ2-4	once	TRBD1	TGCGCCAGCAGCCAAGGGGACAGGGGGGACATTCAGTACTTC	CASSQGDRGDIQYF
TRBV7-3	TRBJ1-1	NA	NA	TGTGCCAGCAGCTCAGAGATGAACACTGAAGCTTTCTTT	CASSSEMNTEAFF
TRBV4-1	TRBJ1-5	NA	NA	TGCGCCAGCAGCCAAGATATGCGGGGGGATCAGCCCCAGCATTTT	CASSQDMRGDQPQHF
TRBV9	TRBJ2-7	NA	TRBD1	TGTGCCAGCAGTCGGGGACAGGGTTCCGAGCAGTACTTC	CASSRGQGSEQYF
TRBV5-1	TRBJ1-4	NA	TRBD1	TGCGCCAGCAGCCCAGGACAGGGCCAGAATGAAAAACTGTTTTTT	CASSPGQGQNEKLFF
TRBV6-1	TRBJ2-7	NA	NA	TGTGCCAGCAGTGAAAGTGTCAGCTCCTGGGACCCGCTTGGGTACGAGCAGTACTTC	CASSESVSSWDPLGYEQYF
TRBV7-9	TRBJ2-1	few	TRBD1	TGTGCCAGCAGCCCCGCACAGGGGGCGGGGGCGAACGGTGAGCAGTTCTTC	CASSPAQGAGANGEQFF
TRBV5-5	TRBJ2-2	NA	TRBD2	TGTGCCAGCAGTCACCCTGGGACTACGAACACCGGGGAGCTGTTTTTT	CASSHPGTTNTGELFF
TRBV2	TRBJ2-5	NA	NA	TGTGCCAGCAGTGAAGCGCGTCAGATAGGGACCCAGTACTTC	CASSEARQIGTQYF
TRBV27	TRBJ2-7	NA	NA	TGTGCCAGCAGTCCACGGGCCCCCCAGGACGAGCAGTACTTC	CASSPRAPQDEQYF
TRBV11-2	TRBJ2-3	NA	NA	TGTGCCAGCAGCTTACGGTGGTCAGGAGGCACAGATACGCAGTATTTT	CASSLRWSGGTDTQYF
TRBV5-1	TRBJ1-1	NA	NA	TGCGCCAGCAGCCCCGACAGTTATCCTGAAGCTTTCTTT	CASSPDSYPEAFF